This T cell receptor (beta chain) emerged from a study of early T cells in non-severe SARS-CoV-2 infection. Turning to the study itself: Sequenced material consisted of bulk RNA (from unsorted whole blood), and chains were unpaired.

This clonotype has only a few counts. Its antigen is unidentified. Study observations and caveats: Clonotype matching in VDJdb favored anti-spike CD8 responses and did not capture private and CD4 specificities.

Attached unique molecular identifiers marked individual cDNA molecules. TCRdb re-analysed the 5' RACE reads in MiXCR, keeping a single row per CDR3 protein. The repertoire includes approximately 23,000 distinct CDR3 sequences, approximately 4.4% of them detected once, and 4% to 5% sits in the top ten. CDR3 size: 12 residues. Germline V gene sequence: CDR1 SGHVS, CDR2 FNYEAQ. Trimming left V 3 bases short and J 6 bases short, with 9 bases between. The chain employs TRBV7-6 and TRBJ2-7; no definite D call. This TCR derives from an adult who was a healthcare worker with PCR-confirmed SARS-CoV-2 infection or an uninfected control (not recorded which). The sequencing sample was made of whole blood. The CDR3 sequence is CASSFRTGEQYF. In DNA form, the CDR3 reads TGTGCCAGCAGCTTCCGCACGGGCGAGCAGTACTTC.